This TCR beta chain was retrieved from a study of spatial heterogeneity in lung cancer. On the study more broadly: Compared with alpha-chain sequences, beta-chain sequences were consistently detected in greater numbers. The study's findings and limits: Mutation tallies in tumors tracked expanded intratumoral alpha and beta TCR counts. Alpha and beta chain coverage of tumor T cells was estimated at about 6.5% and 14%, respectively.

Time point denoted: sample taken at primary tumor resection. Patients with untreated early-stage non-small cell lung cancer, numbering some 72, were the donors. Material for sequencing was whole RNA from tumor, nontumor lung or frozen PBMC, left unsorted. Trimming removed 0 bases from V and 2 bases from J, with 8 bases in between. The CDR3 runs to 14 residues. Germline-derived CDR1 and CDR2 are SGHRS and YFSETQ. TCRdb called the 5' RACE reads again in MiXCR, with one record for every CDR3 protein. This repertoire shows several thousand distinct CDR3 sequences, 12% found once; its top ten account for around 50%. This clonotype showed up just a few times. The antigen is not known.

Source: lung tumor tissue, taken at surgery. This clonotype was obtained from a male donor with early-stage non-small cell lung cancer. The rearrangement uses TRBV5-1 and TRBJ1-2, with D perhaps matching TRBD1 (5 bases). The CDR3 spells CASSLGGENYGYTF. The CDR3, as DNA: TGCGCCAGCAGCTTGGGGGGCGAGAACTATGGCTACACCTTC.